The clone carrying this TCR beta chain was counted many times. The sample belongs to a study of metastatic and nonmetastatic thyroid tumors. Nobody among the patients had been given any treatment before thyroid surgery. TCRdb reprocessed the PCR reads using MiXCR. The sample shows 20,000 to 30,000 clones, roughly 13% of them seen only once. CDR3 size: 15 residues. Per the germline V gene, CDR1 is DFQATT and CDR2 is SNEGSKA (reference sequence). With 0 bases clipped from V and 8 bases from J, the junction kept 6 bases outside the gene matches. This chain links TRBV20-1 with TRBJ2-4, with 11 nucleotides matching TRBD2. This receptor was taken from a female donor with papillary thyroid cancer or a benign thyroid nodule (not recorded which). Some clones in this sample may be carry-over from other donors' samples. Material for sequencing was blood. This CDR3 is CSARELAGGGDIQYF. The CDR3, as DNA: TGCAGTGCTAGAGAGTTAGCGGGAGGGGGAGACATTCAGTACTTC.